The clone carrying this TCR beta chain was observed a few times. Its antigen is still unknown. The record originates from a study of vaccination effects on CD4 cells after COVID-19. CD4+ T cell isolation took place after approximately 11 days of culture. All vaccine recipients tested negative for nucleocapsid antibodies and had never contracted SARS-CoV-2 infection. General study findings and limits: Relatively few convalescent patients took part in the study, which had no early post-infection timepoints.

The repertoire was sequenced with immunoSEQ multiplex PCR; TCRdb's copy has only in-frame clones and lacks some. The data hold about 35,000 clones, with approximately 71% observed a single time. The clonotype was recovered from a human donor who received a COVID-19 vaccine. Sequencing was performed on CD4+ T cells from PBMCs cultured without peptide, taken before COVID-19 vaccination.

The CDR3 spells CASSSPGQGYEQYF. CDR3 nucleotide sequence: TGTGCCAGCAGCTCCCCGGGACAGGGATACGAGCAGTACTTC. V gene TRBV7-2 combines with J gene TRBJ2-7; 9 nucleotides line up with TRBD1. Germline V gives CDR1 SGHTA, CDR2 FQGNSA. The J segment lost 4 bases and the V segment lost 4 bases, leaving 5 bases of the junction unmatched. The CDR3 totals 14 residues.